The 28 T cell receptor beta chains reported below all come from one sample, sequenced in a study of blood T cell repertoires in COVID-19. The table came from immunoSEQ multiplex PCR; TCRdb's copy has only in-frame clones and leaves some out. The sample consists of under 250,000 clones, around 81% of them appearing once. Sequencing was carried out using peripheral blood. The receptors shown here come from a woman aged 70-85 years with acute or convalescent COVID-19.

The chain joins TRBV21-1 to TRBJ2-7; the table calls TRBD2, which could not be checked here. TRBV21-1 represents a pseudogene. The CDR3 length is 17 residues. The CDR3: CASSTGTSGWLSYEQYF. CDR3 bases: TGTGCCAGCAGTACTGGTACTAGCGGGTGGCTTAGCTACGAGCAGTACTTC.

The chain has TRBV19 and TRBJ2-7, with D possibly TRBD2 on 6 matching bases. The length of the CDR3 is 13 residues. With 6 bases removed from V and 3 bases from J, the gap between germline ends came to 12 bases. CDR1 and CDR2 from the germline V gene are LNHDA and SQIVND (reference sequence). The CDR3, as DNA: TGTGCCAGTAGCTCCGAGGGAGGCTACGAGCAGTACTTC. Translating gives CASSSEGGYEQYF.

The chain has TRBV12-1 and TRBJ2-7; the D call of TRBD2 is as the table states it, not checked on the DNA. TRBV12-1 is a recognized pseudogene. The CDR3 loop spans 16 amino acids. The CDR3 DNA is TGTGCCAGCAGCTTTATGGGCGGCGGGCGAACCTACGAGCAGTACTTC. Its translation: CASSFMGGGRTYEQYF.

This clone was seen only a few times. The CDR3 nucleotides read TGCGCCAGCAGCTTGGGATCTGTCGGCACTGAAGCTTTCTTT. Its translation is CASSLGSVGTEAFF. This rearrangement joins TRBV5-1 to TRBJ1-1; no clear D. The CDR3 length is 14 residues. The V gene lost 0 bases and the J gene lost 4 bases, with 10 bases spanning the gap. Germline V lookup: CDR1 SGHRS, CDR2 YFSETQ.

The rearrangement uses TRBV6-2 or TRBV6-3 and TRBJ2-7, with 7 bases identical to TRBD2. V lost 6 bases to trimming and J lost 5 bases; unmatched junction nucleotides: 10. This CDR3 comprises 14 residues. Looked up from germline, CDR1 is MNHEY and CDR2 is SVGEGT. The CDR3 bases are TGTGCCAGCAGCCGCCGACTAGCCTCGGACGAGCAGTACTTC. As protein: CASSRRLASDEQYF.

V and J are TRBV24-1 and TRBJ2-3; 8 bases agree with TRBD2. CDR1 is KGHDR, CDR2 SFDVKD, per germline. There are 14 residues in the CDR3. V trimming: 3 bases; J trimming: 4 bases; junction bases outside the gene matches: 2. The CDR3: CATSDVGGADTQYF. The DNA for the CDR3 is TGTGCCACCAGTGATGTCGGGGGGGCAGATACGCAGTATTTT.

The table lists this clone with a few counts. This chain links TRBV4-3 with TRBJ1-5, with 7 bases fitting TRBD1. CDR1 and CDR2 from the germline V gene are LGHNA and YSLEER. V lost 0 bases, J lost 6 bases, and 5 bases stayed unmatched. This CDR3 contains 15 residues. DNA of the CDR3: TGCGCCAGCAGCCAAGAACGGACAGGTGGTCAGCCCCAGCATTTT. Translated: CASSQERTGGQPQHF.

This clone came up once. The V gene is TRBV11-2, the J gene TRBJ1-1; 7 bases align to TRBD1. Trimming removed 2 bases from V and 1 base from J; junction bases left unmatched: 7. This CDR3 contains 16 residues. Germline CDR1 SGHAT, CDR2 FQNNGV. CDR3 sequence: CASSLPGQPWNTEAFF. The CDR3 DNA is TGTGCCAGCAGCTTACCGGGACAGCCCTGGAACACTGAAGCTTTCTTT.

The chain is built from TRBV18 and TRBJ2-1; 11 bases are shared with TRBD2. CDR1 and CDR2 (germline): KGHSH, LQKENI. CDR3 length equals 15 residues. The V segment lost 3 bases and the J segment 6 bases; nucleotides outside the gene matches: 4. CDR3 in DNA: TGTGCCAGCTCACCCACTAGCGGGAGTGCCAATGAGCAGTTCTTC. It specifies CASSPTSGSANEQFF. Full variable domain (outside the CDR3, taken from reference TRBV18 and TRBJ2-1): NAGVMQNPRHLVRRRGQEARLRCSPMKGHSHVYWYRQLPEEGLKFMVYLQKENIIDESGMPKERFSAEFPKEGPSILRIQQVVRGDSAAYFCASSPTSGSANEQFFGPGTRLTVL.

V is TRBV4-1 and J is TRBJ2-2, with 13 nucleotides matching TRBD2. The V segment lost 4 bases and the J segment 5 bases; nucleotides outside the gene matches: 13. This CDR3 is built from 19 residues. Per the germline V gene, CDR1 is MGHRA and CDR2 is YSYEKL. CDR3 in DNA: TGCGCCAGCAGCCCCCCCCTGGCCCCGACTAGCGGGGGGACCGGGGAGCTGTTTTTT. Its translation is CASSPPLAPTSGGTGELFF.

The chain recombines TRBV4-1 with TRBJ2-2; maybe TRBD1 (6 bases). The CDR3 has 14 residues. Germline loops: CDR1 MGHRA, CDR2 YSYEKL. V lost 5 bases, J lost 0 bases, and 7 bases lay in between. CDR3 sequence (DNA): TGCGCCAGCAGCGCAGGGGCGAACACCGGGGAGCTGTTTTTT. This encodes CASSAGANTGELFF.

The J gene is TRBJ2-2, the V gene TRBV11-2; 8 bases fit TRBD2. Germline CDR1 SGHAT, CDR2 FQNNGV. Unmatched junction bases numbered 5, after V lost 1 base and J lost 1 base. This CDR3 is 17 amino acids long. CDR3 coding DNA: TGTGCCAGCAGCTTAGTGGGCGGGGGGCTGAACACCGGGGAGCTGTTTTTT. Translating it yields CASSLVGGGLNTGELFF. Filled out from reference TRBV11-2 and TRBJ2-2, the complete variable domain reads EAGVAQSPRYKIIEKRQSVAFWCNPISGHATLYWYQQILGQGPKLLIQFQNNGVVDDSQLPKDRFSAERLKGVDSTLKIQPAKLEDSAVYLCASSLVGGGLNTGELFFGEGSRLTVL.

V usage is TRBV21-1 and J usage is TRBJ2-5; no check of the table's D call, TRBD1, against the DNA was made. TRBV21-1 counts as a pseudogene. This CDR3 has 19 residues. The CDR3 bases are TGTGCCAGCAGCAAACTGGGCAAGCCCCCGGACAGAACCCAAGAGACCCAGTACTTC. Its translation: CASSKLGKPPDRTQETQYF.

This clone has a single count. The CDR3 nucleotides read TGTGCCAGCAGCTTGGAACAGGGGGCCGACGAGCAGTACTTC. Protein sequence: CASSLEQGADEQYF. The chain links TRBV5-8 to TRBJ2-7; 9 bases map to TRBD1. Germline values: CDR1 SGHTS, CDR2 YDEGEE. V lost 0 bases, J lost 5 bases, and 3 bases stayed unmatched. The CDR3 is 14 residues long.

The CDR3, as DNA: TGCGCCAGCAGCAAGCAGGGTTTCGGGGAGACCCAGTACTTC. Residues: CASSKQGFGETQYF. This chain links TRBV5-1 with TRBJ2-5; D may be TRBD1 (5 bases). This CDR3 is built from 14 residues. Germline V gene sequence: CDR1 SGHRS, CDR2 YFSETQ. V gave up 4 bases and J gave up 5 bases, with 15 bases separating them.

The rearrangement joins TRBV12-3 or TRBV12-4 to TRBJ2-1; D is unclear. V lost 6 bases, J lost 10 bases, and 10 bases lay in between. This CDR3 region has 11 residues. The CDR3 DNA sequence: TGTGCCAGCAGCCAATCCGCGGAGCAGTTCTTC. As protein: CASSQSAEQFF.

The chain recombines TRBV6-5 with TRBJ1-1, with D possibly TRBD1 on 5 matching bases. Trimming removed 6 bases from V and 3 bases from J, with 17 bases in between. Germline V gene lookup returns CDR1 MNHEY and CDR2 SVGAGI. This CDR3 region has 15 residues. The CDR3 protein is CASRVGAGLDTEAFF. The CDR3 DNA is TGTGCCAGCAGGGTAGGGGCCGGTTTAGACACTGAAGCTTTCTTT.

The chain combines TRBV6-6 with TRBJ2-1, with 7 positions matching TRBD1. Per the germline V gene, CDR1 is MNHNY and CDR2 is SVGAGI (reference sequence). The CDR3 spans 12 residues. With V trimmed by 6 bases and J by 4 bases, 0 bases remained unmatched. The CDR3 bases are TGTGCCAGCAGGGGACAGTACAATGAGCAGTTCTTC. It yields the protein CASRGQYNEQFF.

Only a few counts were recorded for this clone. The V and J genes are TRBV30 and TRBJ1-4, with D possibly TRBD1 on 6 matching bases. Germline lookup yields CDR1 GTSNPN and CDR2 SVGIG (reference sequence). CDR3 length equals 13 residues. The V end lost 4 bases, the J end lost 6 bases, and 12 bases lay between the germline ends. The CDR3 here is CAWKRDTDEKLFF. CDR3 DNA: TGTGCCTGGAAAAGGGACACAGATGAAAAACTGTTTTTT.

CDR3 protein: CASSLSGQSYNEQFF. CDR3 in DNA: TGTGCCAGCAGCCTTAGCGGGCAATCCTACAATGAGCAGTTCTTC. The rearrangement joins TRBV11-2 to TRBJ2-1; 7 bases are shared with TRBD2. V was clipped by 5 bases and J by 1 base; unmatched bases: 5. The CDR3 contains 15 residues. Germline CDR1 and CDR2: SGHAT and FQNNGV.

The chain employs TRBV18 and TRBJ2-3, with D possibly matching TRBD2 (6 bases). The CDR3 runs to 15 residues. Germline V lookup: CDR1 KGHSH, CDR2 LQKENI. V lost 6 bases, J lost 0 bases, and 13 bases lay in between. Here the CDR3 reads CASSPGVTSTDTQYF. CDR3 in DNA: TGTGCCAGCTCTCCGGGAGTAACTAGCACAGATACGCAGTATTTT.

The rearrangement links TRBV19 to TRBJ2-7; TRBD2 agrees at 10 bases. This CDR3 has 17 residues. V trimming: 6 bases; J trimming: 0 bases; junction bases outside the gene matches: 11. Germline values: CDR1 LNHDA, CDR2 SQIVND (reference sequence). CDR3 residues: CASSKSVGLASSYEQYF. CDR3 sequence (DNA): TGTGCCAGTAGCAAATCCGTGGGACTAGCGAGCTCCTACGAGCAGTACTTC.

The chain has TRBV5-1 and TRBJ2-7, with 9 positions matching TRBD1. CDR3 length: 14 amino acids. Trimming at V came to 4 bases and at J to 6 bases, leaving 8 bases not matched to a gene. The V gene's germline CDR1 is SGHRS and CDR2 YFSETQ. The CDR3 is CASSHPGQGGEQYF. The CDR3 DNA reads as TGCGCCAGCAGCCATCCGGGACAGGGTGGCGAGCAGTACTTC.

The gene calls are TRBV3-1 (or the pseudogene TRBV3-2) and TRBJ1-1; 7 positions agree with TRBD1. CDR1 is LGHDT and CDR2 is YNNKEL in the germline V gene (reference sequence). This CDR3 is built from 14 residues. Trimming at V came to 4 bases and at J to 3 bases, leaving 5 bases not matched to a gene. The CDR3 sequence is CASSPWQGDTEAFF. CDR3 DNA sequence: TGTGCCAGCAGCCCGTGGCAGGGGGACACTGAAGCTTTCTTT.

The genes are TRBV28 and TRBJ2-3; D not resolved. This CDR3 is built from 15 residues. Looked up from germline, CDR1 is MDHEN and CDR2 is SYDVKM. V was trimmed by 1 base and J by 0 bases, leaving 8 bases between them. The CDR3 spells CASSLFGPSTDTQYF. The CDR3 DNA sequence: TGTGCCAGCAGTTTATTCGGTCCTAGCACAGATACGCAGTATTTT.

This clone was observed a single time. V and J are TRBV29-1 and TRBJ2-2, with TRBD1 matching over 9 bases. V lost 7 bases and J lost 1; bases outside the gene matches: 4. The germline V gene encodes CDR1 SQVTM and CDR2 ANQGSEA. The CDR3 contains 14 residues. The CDR3 nucleotides are TGCAGCGCCCGACAGGGGGAGAACACCGGGGAGCTGTTTTTT. Residues: CSARQGENTGELFF.

V is TRBV29-1 and J is TRBJ2-3; 7 bases map to TRBD1. The trim removed 3 bases at V and 3 bases at J, leaving 6 bases unmatched. This CDR3 has 14 residues. CDR1 and CDR2 (germline): SQVTM, ANQGSEA. The CDR3 here is CSVEGSGQTDTQYF. CDR3 nucleotide sequence: TGCAGCGTTGAGGGGTCGGGACAGACAGATACGCAGTATTTT.

This clone was detected a few times. The V and J genes are TRBV5-1 and TRBJ2-5; a weak D match, TRBD1 (6 bases). The CDR3 covers 15 residues. Germline V gives CDR1 SGHRS, CDR2 YFSETQ. Trimming removed 4 bases at V and 8 bases at J, with 21 bases between. The DNA for the CDR3 is TGCGCCAGCAGCCTCACACCGGGGACATTTGAAACCCAGTACTTC. Translated: CASSLTPGTFETQYF.